This is a list of T cell receptor beta chains from one sample in a study of OX40 agonist ivuxolimab in advanced cancers. TCRdb's copy holds only in-frame clones and misses some; the assay was immunoSEQ multiplex PCR. The sample lists around 70,000 clones; 65% to 85% were seen once. This sample comprised CD4+ or CD8+ T cells sorted from blood, obtained in a trial of the OX40 agonist ivuxolimab. The receptors shown here come from an adult with an advanced solid tumor such as melanoma, head and neck, liver or kidney cancer. Each CDR3 is given with its conserved first and last residue. D genes are given only for firm matches. Clone sizes are given selectively: once, few, many, or a class where the clone is expanded.

.	TRBV15	TRBD2	TRBJ2-1	TGTGCCACCAGGTCCCTGGCTAGCGGGAGTGGTAATGAGCAGTTCTTC	CATRSLASGSGNEQFF
few	TRBV2	.	TRBJ1-2	TGTGCCAGCAGTGAAGGTCCCACCGGCTATGGCTACACCTTC	CASSEGPTGYGYTF
.	TRBV5-1	TRBD1	TRBJ1-1	TGCGCCAGCAGACGGACAGGGGGTGCCGAGGATAGAGCTTTCTTT	CASRRTGGAEDRAFF
.	TRBV5-8	.	TRBJ2-3	TGTGCCAGCAGCTTGTTGGCACGTTTGGGCACAGATACGCAGTATTTT	CASSLLARLGTDTQYF
.	TRBV18	TRBD2	TRBJ2-2	TGTGCCAGCTCACCAATTCCCAGCGGGGGAGGTAACGCCGGGGAGCTGTTTTTT	CASSPIPSGGGNAGELFF
.	TRBV5-6	.	TRBJ2-5	TGTGCCAGCAGCTTGGACCCAGGGGTTAGTCGAGAGACCCAGTACTTC	CASSLDPGVSRETQYF
.	TRBV5-1	TRBD2	TRBJ2-1	TGCGCCAGCCGAGCGGGATTCTCCTACAATGAGCAGTTCTTC	CASRAGFSYNEQFF
.	TRBV7-9	.	TRBJ1-2	TGTGCCAGCAGCTCCAGGACAGTCTATGGCTACACCTTC	CASSSRTVYGYTF
once	TRBV9	TRBD1	TRBJ1-1	TGTGCCAGCAGCCCAAGACAGGGTCCCTCTGAAGCTTTCTTT	CASSPRQGPSEAFF
once	TRBV12-5	.	TRBJ2-5	TGTGCTAGTGTCAGAGACGGGACCATAAGGGAAGAGACCCAGTACTTC	CASVRDGTIREETQYF
.	TRBV5-6	TRBD1	TRBJ2-5	TGTGCCAGCAGCACGGACAGGGAGACCCAGTACTTC	CASSTDRETQYF
.	TRBV7-9	.	TRBJ2-3	TGTGCCAGCAGCCCCAGCGCAACCACAGATACGCAGTATTTT	CASSPSATTDTQYF
.	TRBV18	.	TRBJ1-1	TGTGCCAGCTCACCACAGGGTCGAGGGGACACTGAAGCTTTCTTT	CASSPQGRGDTEAFF
.	TRBV5-1	.	TRBJ2-5	TGCGCCAGCAGCTTTAGAAGGGACGAGACCCAGTACTTC	CASSFRRDETQYF
once	TRBV7-2	.	TRBJ1-2	TGTGCCAGCAGCTTAGAGGGGATTAGAGCTAACTATGGCTACACCTTC	CASSLEGIRANYGYTF
few	TRBV6-6	.	TRBJ2-3	TGTGCCAGCAGCCGTCCGACAGGTACTAGCACAGATACGCAGTATTTT	CASSRPTGTSTDTQYF
.	TRBV4-2	TRBD2	TRBJ2-5	TGTGCCAGCAGCCAAGCGGGAGGGCCGGAGACCCAGTACTTC	CASSQAGGPETQYF
.	TRBV6-5	TRBD1	TRBJ1-6	TGTGCCAGCAGTTACGTCGACAGGGGGATGAATTCACCCCTCCACTTT	CASSYVDRGMNSPLHF
.	TRBV19	.	TRBJ1-5	TGTGCCAGTAGTATAAGGGCAGACTATAGCAATCAGCCCCAGCATTTT	CASSIRADYSNQPQHF
.	TRBV30	TRBD2	TRBJ2-2	TGTGCCTGGAGGGGGACTAGCGTTACCGGGGAGCTGTTTTTT	CAWRGTSVTGELFF
.	TRBV14	.	TRBJ2-7	TGTGCCAGCAGCCCCCGACTGAAGGGTTACGAGCAGTACTTC	CASSPRLKGYEQYF
.	TRBV5-1	.	TRBJ1-6	TGCGCCAGCAGGCCCGGGGCGCAAAATTCACCCCTCCACTTT	CASRPGAQNSPLHF
.	TRBV6-6	.	TRBJ1-4	TGTGCCAGCAGTTACTCGATCCCAGCGGGTAATGAAAAACTGTTTTTT	CASSYSIPAGNEKLFF
.	TRBV11-2	.	TRBJ1-2	TGTGCCAGCAGCGGTGACAGGACGGGAGTCTATGGCTACACCTTC	CASSGDRTGVYGYTF
.	TRBV7-9	.	TRBJ2-5	TGTGCCAGCAGCATGCATGGGGGGCAGGAGACCCAGTACTTC	CASSMHGGQETQYF
.	TRBV6-6	.	TRBJ1-5	TGTGCCAGCAGTTTAAAGGATAGCAATCAGCCCCAGCATTTT	CASSLKDSNQPQHF
few	TRBV20-1	TRBD1	TRBJ2-7	TGCAGGGGGGGACAGGGGGCCGAGCAGTACTTC	CRGGQGAEQYF
.	TRBV5-1	.	TRBJ2-5	TGCGCCAGCAGCTTGGCCGGAGGGCCGGGGCAGACCCAGTACTTC	CASSLAGGPGQTQYF
.	TRBV19	.	TRBJ2-1	TGTGCCAGTAGTTTTCGGGGGGCCGGGAACAATGAGCAGTTCTTC	CASSFRGAGNNEQFF
.	TRBV4-1	.	TRBJ1-2	TGCGCCAGCAGCTCCTGGGGAGGACCGTCTAACTATGGCTACACCTTC	CASSSWGGPSNYGYTF
.	TRBV6-4	TRBD2	TRBJ2-1	TGTGCCAGCAGTGAACGGGGGGGCCAGAGGAGCAATGAGCAGTTCTTC	CASSERGGQRSNEQFF
.	TRBV4-1	.	TRBJ2-2	TGCGCCAGCAGCCAAGACGTCCCTCCGCCCCTCGGGTCCGGGGAGCTGTTTTTT	CASSQDVPPPLGSGELFF
.	TRBV19	.	TRBJ2-7	TGTGCCGGAAACTCAGACTACGAGCAGTACTTC	CAGNSDYEQYF
.	TRBV6-7	.	TRBJ2-7	TGTGCCAGCAGACTCGACGGACTTGTCGAGCAGTACTTC	CASRLDGLVEQYF
.	TRBV5-1	.	TRBJ1-3	TGCGCCAGCAGCTTGGGGGGCGGGGGAACTGGAAACACCATATATTTT	CASSLGGGGTGNTIYF
.	TRBV6-6	TRBD1	TRBJ2-7	TGTGCCAGCAGTCCTGGGACAGGGATCCACGAGCAGTACTTC	CASSPGTGIHEQYF
.	TRBV29-1	.	TRBJ1-1	TGCAGCGCTAGGCCGGGGGCGGCAAGCACTGAAGCTTTCTTT	CSARPGAASTEAFF
.	TRBV2	.	TRBJ1-1	TGTGCCACCACACGGACGGAGGGCGGACCTGAAGCTTTCTTT	CATTRTEGGPEAFF
.	TRBV5-4	.	TRBJ1-1	TGTGCCAGCAGCTTGGGTGGGCCGACGGGGAACACTGAAGCTTTCTTT	CASSLGGPTGNTEAFF
.	TRBV7-6	TRBD1	TRBJ1-1	TGTGCCAGCAGCCCGGGACAGGGAAACACTGAAGCTTTCTTT	CASSPGQGNTEAFF
.	TRBV4-3	TRBD2	TRBJ2-2	TGCGCCAGCAGCCTTTTCTGGAGCGGGACGGCCACCGGGGAGCTGTTTTTT	CASSLFWSGTATGELFF
.	TRBV5-5	TRBD1	TRBJ1-4	TGTGCCAGCAGCTTGACACTTGGGACAGGGAATGAAAAACTGTTTTTT	CASSLTLGTGNEKLFF
.	TRBV6-6	TRBD1	TRBJ1-5	TGTGCCAGCAGCTGGGACAGGGATCAGCCCCAGCATTTT	CASSWDRDQPQHF
.	TRBV19	.	TRBJ2-3	TGTGCCAGTAGTATGGTAACTTCCTCCACAGATACGCAGTATTTT	CASSMVTSSTDTQYF
.	TRBV4-1	TRBD1	TRBJ1-5	TGCGCCAGCAGCCAAGATGCGGGACAGGGTTATCAGCCCCAGCATTTT	CASSQDAGQGYQPQHF
few	TRBV5-4	.	TRBJ2-7	TGTGCCAGCAGCTTGGCCTCGGGTAGCGGAGGGCGGGAGCAGTACTTC	CASSLASGSGGREQYF
.	TRBV28	.	TRBJ2-7	TGTGCCAGCAGTGTACTAAACGAGCAGTACTTC	CASSVLNEQYF
.	TRBV9	.	TRBJ2-7	TGTGCCAGCAGCCCGGCGGGGAGCTCCTACGAGCAGTACTTC	CASSPAGSSYEQYF
once	TRBV6-1	TRBD1	TRBJ1-5	TGTGCCAGCAGGGACACAGGGGGCTACCAGCCCCAGCATTTT	CASRDTGGYQPQHF
.	TRBV15	.	TRBJ1-5	TGTGCCACCAGCAGAGATCCCCCCGGGACTGGGCCCCAGCATTTT	CATSRDPPGTGPQHF
once	TRBV7-2	TRBD2	TRBJ2-5	TGTGCCAGCAGCTTAGAGGCTAGCGGGGGGTTTCAGTACTTC	CASSLEASGGFQYF
.	TRBV2	.	TRBJ2-7	TGTGCCAGCAGTGAACAGGGATCCCCCTCCTACGAGCAGTACTTC	CASSEQGSPSYEQYF
.	TRBV7-3	.	TRBJ2-3	TGTGCCAGCAGCCCGGAAGTCGGTACGCAGTATTTT	CASSPEVGTQYF